The 15 T cell receptor beta chains below come from one sample, sequenced in a study of blood T cell repertoires in COVID-19. Data came from immunoSEQ multiplex PCR; TCRdb stores just in-frame clones and leaves some out. The sample has about 310,000 clones, roughly 86% seen once. Sequencing was carried out using PBMCs or T cells enriched from blood (not recorded which). The receptors stem from a young woman who had recovered from COVID-19.

V usage is TRBV6-1 and J usage is TRBJ2-5, with TRBD1 as a possible D gene (5 bases). This CDR3 contains 16 residues. Germline V gene lookup returns CDR1 MNHNS and CDR2 SASEGT. Trimming cost V 0 bases and J 2 bases, with 13 bases left between them. The CDR3 protein is CASSEALGQGQETQYF. CDR3 nucleotide sequence: TGTGCCAGCAGTGAAGCGTTGGGGCAGGGACAAGAGACCCAGTACTTC.

The V gene is TRBV20-1, the J gene TRBJ2-2, with D possibly TRBD1 on 5 matching bases. From germline, CDR1 is DFQATT and CDR2 SNEGSKA (reference sequence). Trimming left V 3 bases short and J 4 bases short, with 12 bases between. CDR3 length: 14 amino acids. CDR3 sequence reads: CSASRGTVTGELFF. The CDR3 bases are TGCAGTGCTAGTAGGGGAACGGTCACCGGGGAGCTGTTTTTT.

V is TRBV4-3 and J is TRBJ2-1; 7 bases match TRBD2. The CDR3 spans 16 residues. Germline loops: CDR1 LGHNA, CDR2 YSLEER. V was clipped by 0 bases and J by 5 bases; unmatched bases: 7. The CDR3 protein is CASSQDRAGSDNEQFF. In DNA form, the CDR3 reads TGCGCCAGCAGCCAAGATAGAGCGGGGTCGGACAATGAGCAGTTCTTC.

The chain employs TRBV3-1 (or the pseudogene TRBV3-2) and TRBJ2-7; TRBD1 matches at 8 bases. This CDR3 has 14 amino acids. Germline CDR1 and CDR2: LGHDT and YNNKEL (reference sequence). V dropped 2 bases and J dropped 6; count of bases not matched to a gene: 6. The CDR3: CASSQNPDRGEQYF. DNA for the CDR3: TGTGCCAGCAGCCAAAACCCCGACAGGGGCGAGCAGTACTTC.

The rearrangement joins TRBV28 to TRBJ1-1; TRBD1 matches at 10 bases. This CDR3 has 17 amino acids. J gave up 4 bases and V 9 bases, and 17 bases lay outside the gene matches. Germline V gene sequence: CDR1 MDHEN, CDR2 SYDVKM. The CDR3, as DNA: TGTGCCAGTTTCGGGGGACAGGGGTCGCGCTTGGTCACTGAAGCTTTCTTT. This gives the protein CASFGGQGSRLVTEAFF.

V is TRBV5-6 and J is TRBJ2-1; TRBD2 might be the D (6 bases). In germline, CDR1 is SGHDT, CDR2 YYEEEE. V dropped 1 base and J dropped 8 bases, with 10 bases sitting between them. The CDR3 extends over 13 amino acids. In DNA, the CDR3 is TGTGCCAGCAGCTTGTTTGGCGGGGATGAGCAGTTCTTC. This translates into CASSLFGGDEQFF.

This chain uses TRBV5-4 with TRBJ2-2; TRBD2 matches at 10 bases. Per the germline V gene, CDR1 is SGHNT and CDR2 is YYREEE (reference sequence). This CDR3 region has 16 residues. V lost 4 bases, J lost 3 bases, and 6 bases stayed unmatched. The CDR3 loop reads CASSGLAGVDTGELFF. The CDR3, as DNA: TGTGCCAGCAGCGGCCTAGCGGGGGTTGACACCGGGGAGCTGTTTTTT.

This clone was seen a handful of times. The chain carries TRBV21-1 and TRBJ2-7; the D call TRBD2 from the table was never checked on the DNA. TRBV21-1 is a documented pseudogene. The CDR3 is 16 amino acids. The CDR3 sequence: CASSKPRTSGSYEQYF. As DNA, the CDR3 is TGTGCCAGCAGCAAACCCCGGACTAGCGGGAGCTACGAGCAGTACTTC.

The rearrangement uses TRBV19 and TRBJ2-3; no firm D call. Germline V gene sequence: CDR1 LNHDA, CDR2 SQIVND (reference sequence). Trimming took off 10 bases at V and 2 bases at J, with 13 bases between the two ends. CDR3 length: 13 residues. DNA for the CDR3: TGTGCCACGTGGAGTAGCCTCACAGATACGCAGTATTTT. Amino acids: CATWSSLTDTQYF.

This clone was observed a single time. The V call is TRBV23-1, the J call TRBJ2-6; TRBD1 might be the D (5 bases). TRBV23-1 is reported as an ORF; its role is uncertain. The V end lost 4 bases, the J end lost 2 bases, and 12 bases lay between the germline ends. The CDR3 contains 16 residues. The CDR3 protein is CASSRTQDPGANVLTF. The CDR3 region has the DNA TGCGCCAGCAGTCGGACACAGGATCCTGGGGCCAACGTCCTGACTTTC.

This sequence joins TRBV6-5 and TRBJ1-2; D not resolved. With 10 bases removed from V and 2 bases from J, the gap between germline ends came to 14 bases. The length of the CDR3 is 13 residues. Germline CDR1 MNHEY, CDR2 SVGAGI. In DNA form, the CDR3 reads TGTGCCACCTCCAGGTCTCCCAACTATGGCTACACCTTC. Residues: CATSRSPNYGYTF.

The chain has TRBV7-2 and TRBJ2-7; 12 positions agree with TRBD2. The CDR3 is 15 residues long. Trimming cost V 5 bases and J 6 bases; bases outside gene matches: 8. CDR1 is SGHTA, CDR2 FQGNSA, per germline. The CDR3 here is CASSLAGTSGREQYF. In DNA form, the CDR3 reads TGTGCCAGCAGCCTTGCCGGGACTAGCGGGCGCGAGCAGTACTTC.

The genes are TRBV7-2 and TRBJ2-2; 7 bases match TRBD1. Germline CDR1 SGHTA, CDR2 FQGNSA. Trimming cost V 6 bases and J 4 bases; bases outside gene matches: 8. The CDR3 spans 15 residues. The CDR3 here is CASSLRPGGTGELFF. CDR3 in DNA: TGTGCCAGCAGTCTTCGGCCAGGGGGCACCGGGGAGCTGTTTTTT.

This chain links TRBV11-1 with TRBJ1-4; 9 bases are shared with TRBD1. This CDR3 spans 15 amino acids. V shed 5 bases and J 5 bases; nucleotides not matched to a gene: 6. From germline, CDR1 is SGHAT and CDR2 FQDESV (reference sequence). Here the CDR3 reads CASSTGQGTNEKLFF. CDR3 coding DNA: TGTGCCAGCAGCACGGGACAGGGTACGAATGAAAAACTGTTTTTT.

V gene TRBV9 combines with J gene TRBJ2-1; 8 bases fit TRBD1. CDR3 length: 15 residues. Trimming took 1 base from V and 6 from J; bases not matched to a gene: 6. Germline V gene lookup returns CDR1 SGDLS and CDR2 YYNGEE. The CDR3 sequence is CASSVPGQASNEQFF. The CDR3 DNA follows: TGTGCCAGCAGCGTACCGGGACAGGCGTCCAATGAGCAGTTCTTC.